This T cell receptor beta chain was identified in a study of cytotoxic CD8 clonotypes in ibrutinib-treated CLL. Across the study: Partial response was seen in about 25 patients and complete response in 2; after median roughly six years, about 14 stayed remitted, about twelve progressed. The study recorded mean values of approximately 260,000 productive templates and 80,000 to 100,000 productive rearrangements per sample.

Profiled with immunoSEQ multiplex PCR; TCRdb holds only in-frame clones, not every one. The table has 150,000 to 200,000 clones, roughly 84% seen once. Study-level results: Clonality was elevated at ibrutinib response and had returned toward baseline at progression. While tracking circulating CD8+ T-cell counts, baseline clonality exceeded that of age-matched healthy donors.

Turning to this clone: Its target is not known.

The CDR3 runs 17 residues. Looked up from germline, CDR1 is SGDLS and CDR2 is YYNGEE. After removal of 0 bases from V and 6 bases from J, the junction contained 13 bases not matched to a gene. The source is a human donor with chronic lymphocytic leukemia. The chain uses TRBV9 and TRBJ1-2; TRBD1 aligns across 8 bases. The sample here was PBMCs, taken at disease progression, from a patient treated with ibrutinib. CDR3 residues: CASSVDGGTGQGNGYTF. The CDR3 DNA sequence: TGTGCCAGCAGCGTAGACGGAGGAACTGGACAGGGCAATGGCTACACCTTC.